Listed below are T cell receptor beta chains from one sample, sequenced in a study of human T cells and chemical hapten exposure. TCRdb reprocessed the RACE reads via MiXCR and lists one record per CDR3 protein. The sample includes fewer than 85,000 distinct CDR3 sequences, around 9.4% of them seen just once. The material sequenced was whole blood. These receptors were taken from a female donor in good health. Some clones in this sample may be carry-over from other donors' samples. CDR3s include the opening cysteine and the closing phenylalanine or tryptophan. Each record gives: J gene, V gene, CDR3 length, D gene, CDR3 protein. D genes are given only for firm matches.

TRBJ1-1,TRBV3-1,13,.,CASSQGRRATAFF
TRBJ1-5,TRBV7-2,17,.,CASSLEAPGHGGQPQHF
TRBJ1-2,TRBV27,13,.,CASPNTGNYGYTF
TRBJ1-1,TRBV7-6,13,.,CASSLRANTEAFF
TRBJ2-3,TRBV9,14,TRBD2,CASSVAGGPDTQYF
TRBJ1-1,TRBV7-3,13,TRBD1,CASSPGQGTEAFF
TRBJ2-7,TRBV5-5,14,TRBD1,CASSRDRGSNEQYF
TRBJ2-2,TRBV25-1,17,.,CASSEYSQGLGTGELFF
TRBJ2-7,TRBV20-1,17,.,CSVKRMGSVANNYEQYF
TRBJ1-5,TRBV12-3/TRBV12-4,14,TRBD1,CANQDRVPFYPQHF
TRBJ1-4,TRBV7-2,14,.,CASSLMTDSEKLFF
TRBJ1-4,TRBV5-4,17,.,CASSFGGSLITNEKLFF
TRBJ1-6,TRBV29-1,18,.,CTRLLEVQDSSYNSPLHF
TRBJ1-4,TRBV7-9,15,.,CASSLVRGANEKLFF
TRBJ2-5,TRBV6-1,16,TRBD1,CASSLTGASSQETQYF
TRBJ2-7,TRBV20-1,14,TRBD2,CSAPRSGGLYEQYF
TRBJ2-1,TRBV3-1,16,.,CASSQDKGSSYNEQFF
TRBJ2-1,TRBV19,14,.,CASSIIPGSGEQFF
TRBJ2-3,TRBV20-1,14,TRBD2,CSAGTSGGTDTQYF
TRBJ2-5,TRBV5-1,17,.,CASSLFQATISQETQYF
TRBJ1-1,TRBV12-3/TRBV12-4,14,.,CASRYSGAYTEAFF
TRBJ2-6,TRBV20-1,15,.,CSASDSPSGANVLTF
TRBJ2-3,TRBV10-3,13,.,CAINGPNKDTQYF
TRBJ1-1,TRBV6-2/TRBV6-3,16,.,CASSYSAGSGATEAFF
TRBJ1-5,TRBV5-1,15,TRBD1,CASSYRGTPGQPQHF
TRBJ2-7,TRBV20-1,14,.,CSARGPGSSYEQYF
TRBJ2-7,TRBV28,11,.,CASSSAYEQYF
TRBJ1-2,TRBV2,14,TRBD1,CASSGTATNYGYTF
TRBJ2-7,TRBV20-1,17,TRBD2,CSARTSGGYHYAYEQYF
TRBJ1-6,TRBV7-2,15,.,CASSLGQLANSPLNF
TRBJ2-7,TRBV20-1,11,.,CSARDAYEQYF
TRBJ1-3,TRBV6-5,17,.,CASSSPGYGRAGNTIYF
TRBJ1-1,TRBV12-3/TRBV12-4,15,.,CASSFPPGGGTEAFF
TRBJ2-5,TRBV20-1,16,TRBD2,CSARQLAGGTKETQYF
TRBJ2-7,TRBV4-2,15,.,CASSQVGDGSYEQYF
TRBJ2-1,TRBV11-3,14,.,CASSSGVLYNEQFF
TRBJ1-1,TRBV5-1,16,.,CASSFDSLYGNTEAFF
TRBJ2-2,TRBV30,16,TRBD1,CAWSRLGTANTGELFF
TRBJ1-6,TRBV4-3,14,TRBD1,CASSPGTGASPLHF
TRBJ1-2,TRBV20-1,13,.,CSAPMRGLYGYTF
TRBJ1-3,TRBV6-5,16,.,CASRRDSEHSGNTIYF
TRBJ2-3,TRBV18,16,.,CASSPAETASTDTQYF
TRBJ1-1,TRBV3-1,13,.,CASSQLANAGTVF
TRBJ2-3,TRBV27,17,.,CASSLPPRVGSTDTQYF
TRBJ1-2,TRBV10-3,14,.,CAISESLLNYGYTF
TRBJ1-5,TRBV20-1,12,.,CSARQANQPQHF
TRBJ2-1,TRBV13,17,.,CASSLDQGFQAYNEQFF
TRBJ1-1,TRBV4-2,14,.,CASSQEGREIEAFF
TRBJ2-7,TRBV5-1,14,.,CASSLGGTTYEQYF
TRBJ1-6,TRBV4-2,14,.,CASSQESRASPLHF
TRBJ2-7,TRBV7-9,14,TRBD2,CASSLGSGVDEQYF
TRBJ2-3,TRBV20-1,16,TRBD2,CSARAVSGGATDTQYF
TRBJ1-4,TRBV5-1,15,.,CASSRDTPPDEKLFF
TRBJ2-7,TRBV3-1,14,.,CASSQSFGSYEQYF
TRBJ1-1,TRBV20-1,13,TRBD1,CSASQGGGAEAFF
TRBJ1-2,TRBV14,13,.,CASSQDTRAGYTF
TRBJ2-1,TRBV7-3,13,.,CASSQKGGDEQFF
TRBJ2-3,TRBV5-1,15,TRBD2,CASSTGTSGTDTQYF
TRBJ2-3,TRBV3-1,12,.,CASAVRPDTQYF